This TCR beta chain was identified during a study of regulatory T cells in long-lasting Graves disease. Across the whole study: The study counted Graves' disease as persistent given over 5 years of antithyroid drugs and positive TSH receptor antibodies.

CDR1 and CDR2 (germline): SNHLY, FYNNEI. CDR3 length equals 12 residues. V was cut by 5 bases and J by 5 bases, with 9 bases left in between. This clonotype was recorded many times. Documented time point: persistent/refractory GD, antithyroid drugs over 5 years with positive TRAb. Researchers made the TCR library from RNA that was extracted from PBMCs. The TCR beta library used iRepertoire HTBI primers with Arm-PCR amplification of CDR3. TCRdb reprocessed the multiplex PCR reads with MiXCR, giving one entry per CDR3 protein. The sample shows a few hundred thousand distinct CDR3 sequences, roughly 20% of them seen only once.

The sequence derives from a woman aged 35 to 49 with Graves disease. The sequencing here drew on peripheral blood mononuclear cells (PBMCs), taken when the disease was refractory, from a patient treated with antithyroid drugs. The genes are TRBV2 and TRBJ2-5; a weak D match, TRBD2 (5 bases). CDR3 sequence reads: CASSLEAETQYF. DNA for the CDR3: TGTGCCAGCAGTCTGGAGGCGGAGACCCAGTACTTC. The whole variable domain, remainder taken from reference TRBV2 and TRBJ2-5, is EPEVTQTPSHQVTQMGQEVILRCVPISNHLYFYWYRQILGQKVEFLVSFYNNEISEKSEIFDDQFSVERPDGSNFTLKIRSTKLEDSAMYFCASSLEAETQYFGPGTRLLVL.